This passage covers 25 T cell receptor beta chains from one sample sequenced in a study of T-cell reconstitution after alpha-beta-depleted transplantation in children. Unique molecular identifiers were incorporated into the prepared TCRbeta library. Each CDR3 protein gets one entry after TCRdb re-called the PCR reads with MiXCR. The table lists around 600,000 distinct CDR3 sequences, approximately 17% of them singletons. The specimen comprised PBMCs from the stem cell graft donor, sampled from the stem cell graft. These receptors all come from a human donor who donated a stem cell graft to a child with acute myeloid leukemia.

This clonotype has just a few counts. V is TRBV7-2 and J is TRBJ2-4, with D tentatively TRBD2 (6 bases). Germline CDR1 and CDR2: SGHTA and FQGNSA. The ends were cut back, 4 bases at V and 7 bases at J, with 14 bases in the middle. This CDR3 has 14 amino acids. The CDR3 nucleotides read TGTGCCAGCAGCTCCGGCGGGATTTCGAACATTCAGTACTTC. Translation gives CASSSGGISNIQYF.

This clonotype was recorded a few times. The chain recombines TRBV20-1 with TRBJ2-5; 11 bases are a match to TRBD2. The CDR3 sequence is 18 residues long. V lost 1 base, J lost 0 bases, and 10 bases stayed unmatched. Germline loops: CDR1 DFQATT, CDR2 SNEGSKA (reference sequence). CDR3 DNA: TGCAGTGCTAGAGGGTCGTCTAGCGGGGGGCCATACCAAGAGACCCAGTACTTC. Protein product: CSARGSSSGGPYQETQYF.

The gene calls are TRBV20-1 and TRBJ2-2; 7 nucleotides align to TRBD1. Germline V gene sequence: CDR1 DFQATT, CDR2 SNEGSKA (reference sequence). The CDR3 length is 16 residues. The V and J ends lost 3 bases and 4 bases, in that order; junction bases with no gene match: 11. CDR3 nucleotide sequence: TGCAGTGCTAGCCGACGTGGACAGGACCTCACCGGGGAGCTGTTTTTT. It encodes CSASRRGQDLTGELFF.

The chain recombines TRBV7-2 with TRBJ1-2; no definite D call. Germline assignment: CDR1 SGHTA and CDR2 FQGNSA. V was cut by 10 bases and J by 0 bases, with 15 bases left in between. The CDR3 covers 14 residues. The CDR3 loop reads CATRHPMSNYGYTF. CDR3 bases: TGTGCCACCAGACATCCAATGTCTAACTATGGCTACACCTTC.

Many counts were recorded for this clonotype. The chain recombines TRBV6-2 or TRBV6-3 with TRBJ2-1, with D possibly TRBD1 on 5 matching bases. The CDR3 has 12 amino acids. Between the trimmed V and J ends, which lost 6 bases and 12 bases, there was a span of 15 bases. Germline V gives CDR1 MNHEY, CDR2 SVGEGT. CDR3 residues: CASRYLRGTQFF. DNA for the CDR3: TGTGCCAGCAGGTATTTAAGGGGTACGCAGTTCTTC.

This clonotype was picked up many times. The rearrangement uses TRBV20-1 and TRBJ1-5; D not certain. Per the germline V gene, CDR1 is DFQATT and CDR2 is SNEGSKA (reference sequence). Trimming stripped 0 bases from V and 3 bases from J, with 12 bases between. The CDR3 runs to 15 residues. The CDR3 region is CSARDSESPNQPQHF. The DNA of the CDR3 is TGCAGTGCTAGAGATTCGGAGAGTCCCAATCAGCCCCAGCATTTT.

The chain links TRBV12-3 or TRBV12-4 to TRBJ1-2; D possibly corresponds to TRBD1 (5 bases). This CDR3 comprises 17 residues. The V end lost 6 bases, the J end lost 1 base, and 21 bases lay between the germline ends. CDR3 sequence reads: CASRGPGPRGGNYGYTF. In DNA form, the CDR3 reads TGTGCCAGCAGGGGTCCGGGACCCCGCGGTGGTAACTATGGCTACACCTTC.

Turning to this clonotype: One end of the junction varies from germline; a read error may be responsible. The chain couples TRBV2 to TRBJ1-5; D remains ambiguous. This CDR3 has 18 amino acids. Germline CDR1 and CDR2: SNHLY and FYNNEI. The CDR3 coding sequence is TGTACCAGCAGCCCGGTACTCCTATCAGCGTTGAGCAATCAGCCCCAGCATTTT. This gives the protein CTSSPVLLSALSNQPQHF.

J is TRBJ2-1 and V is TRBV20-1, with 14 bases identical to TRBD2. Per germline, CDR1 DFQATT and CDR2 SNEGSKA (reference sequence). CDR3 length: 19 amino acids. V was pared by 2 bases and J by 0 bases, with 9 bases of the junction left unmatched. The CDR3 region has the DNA TGCAGTGCTAGACCCTCGGGACTAGCGGGGGACGTCTCCTACAATGAGCAGTTCTTC. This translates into CSARPSGLAGDVSYNEQFF.

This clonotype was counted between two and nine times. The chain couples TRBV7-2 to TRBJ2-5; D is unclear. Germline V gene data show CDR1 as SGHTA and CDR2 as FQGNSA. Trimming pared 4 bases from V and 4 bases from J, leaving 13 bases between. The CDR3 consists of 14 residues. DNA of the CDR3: TGTGCCAGCAGCTCCCGGGTTGAGGTAGAGACCCAGTACTTC. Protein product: CASSSRVEVETQYF.

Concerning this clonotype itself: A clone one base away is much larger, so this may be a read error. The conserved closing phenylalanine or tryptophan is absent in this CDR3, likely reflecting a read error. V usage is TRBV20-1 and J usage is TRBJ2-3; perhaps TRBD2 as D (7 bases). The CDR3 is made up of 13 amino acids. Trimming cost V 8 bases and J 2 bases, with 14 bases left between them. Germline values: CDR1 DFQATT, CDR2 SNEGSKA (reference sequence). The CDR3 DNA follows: TGCAGTACCCCCGGGGGGCCCACAGATACGCAGTATATT. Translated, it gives CSTPGGPTDTQYI.

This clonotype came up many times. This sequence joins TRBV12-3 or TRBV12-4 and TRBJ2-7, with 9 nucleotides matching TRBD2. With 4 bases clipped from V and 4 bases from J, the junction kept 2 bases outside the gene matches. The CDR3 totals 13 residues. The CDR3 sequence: CASSSGLAYEQYF. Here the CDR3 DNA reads TGTGCCAGCAGTTCGGGACTAGCATACGAGCAGTACTTC.

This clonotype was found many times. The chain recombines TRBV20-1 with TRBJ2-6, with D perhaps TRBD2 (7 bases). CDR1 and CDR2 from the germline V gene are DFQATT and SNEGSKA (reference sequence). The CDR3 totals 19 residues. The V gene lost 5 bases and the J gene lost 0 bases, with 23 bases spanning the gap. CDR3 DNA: TGCAGTGCTCCTCTTAGGGGGGGGCTTACTTTCTCTGGGGCCAACGTCCTGACTTTC. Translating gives CSAPLRGGLTFSGANVLTF.

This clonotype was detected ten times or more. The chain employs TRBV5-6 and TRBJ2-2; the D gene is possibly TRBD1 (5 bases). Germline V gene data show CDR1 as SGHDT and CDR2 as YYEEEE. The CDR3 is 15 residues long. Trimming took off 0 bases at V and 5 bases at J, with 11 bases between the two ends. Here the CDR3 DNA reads TGTGCCAGCAGCTTGGGGGGCGGCAGAACCGGGGAGCTGTTTTTT. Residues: CASSLGGGRTGELFF.

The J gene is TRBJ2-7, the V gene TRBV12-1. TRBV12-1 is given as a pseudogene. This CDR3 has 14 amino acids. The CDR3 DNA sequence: TGTGCCAGCAGCTTTTTCAGGGAGGTCTACGAGCAGTACGTC. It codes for CASSFFREVYEQYV.

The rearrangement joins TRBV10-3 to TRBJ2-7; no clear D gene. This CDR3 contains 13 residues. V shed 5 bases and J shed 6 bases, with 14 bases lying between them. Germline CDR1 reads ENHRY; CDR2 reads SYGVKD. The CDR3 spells CAISRDLLGEQYF. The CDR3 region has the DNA TGTGCCATCAGTCGAGACTTGCTGGGCGAGCAGTACTTC.

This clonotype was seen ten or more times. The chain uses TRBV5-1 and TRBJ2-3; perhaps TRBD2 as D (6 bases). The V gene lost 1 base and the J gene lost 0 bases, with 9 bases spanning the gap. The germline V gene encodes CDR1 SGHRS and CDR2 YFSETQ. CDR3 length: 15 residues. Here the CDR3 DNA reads TGCGCCAGCAGCTTGTACGCGGGGAGCACAGATACGCAGTATTTT. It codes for CASSLYAGSTDTQYF.

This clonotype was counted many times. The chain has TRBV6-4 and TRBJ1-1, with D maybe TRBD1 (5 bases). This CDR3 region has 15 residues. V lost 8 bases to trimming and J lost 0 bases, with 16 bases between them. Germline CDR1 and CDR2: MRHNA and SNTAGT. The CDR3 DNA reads TGTGCCAGCGAATTTCGGGACGGGTTGAACACTGAAGCTTTCTTT. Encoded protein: CASEFRDGLNTEAFF.

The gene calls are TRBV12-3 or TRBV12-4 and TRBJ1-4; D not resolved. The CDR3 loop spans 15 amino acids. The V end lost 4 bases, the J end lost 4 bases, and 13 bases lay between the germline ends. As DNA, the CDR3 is TGTGCCAGCAGTTCCGAAAGCCCAATTAATGAAAAACTGTTTTTT. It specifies CASSSESPINEKLFF.

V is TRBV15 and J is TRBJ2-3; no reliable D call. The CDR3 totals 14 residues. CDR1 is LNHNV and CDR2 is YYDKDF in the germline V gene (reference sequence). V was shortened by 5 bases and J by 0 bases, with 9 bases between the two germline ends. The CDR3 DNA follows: TGTGCCACCAGCTCCCGGAGAAGCACAGATACGCAGTATTTT. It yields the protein CATSSRRSTDTQYF.

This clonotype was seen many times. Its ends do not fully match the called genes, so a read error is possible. The CDR3 region is CAIGDQGTQYF. The DNA for the CDR3 is TGTGCCATCGGAGATCAAGGGACCCAGTACTTC. The chain is built from TRBV10-3 and TRBJ2-5, with D unresolved. The CDR3 is 11 residues long. Germline V gene sequence: CDR1 ENHRY, CDR2 SYGVKD.

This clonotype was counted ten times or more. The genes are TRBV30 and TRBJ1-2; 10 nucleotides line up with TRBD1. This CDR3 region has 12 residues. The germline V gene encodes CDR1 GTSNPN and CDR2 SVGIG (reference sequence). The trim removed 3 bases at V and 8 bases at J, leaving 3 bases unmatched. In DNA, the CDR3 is TGTGCCTGGAGCGGACAGGGGGGCGGCTACACCTTC. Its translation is CAWSGQGGGYTF.

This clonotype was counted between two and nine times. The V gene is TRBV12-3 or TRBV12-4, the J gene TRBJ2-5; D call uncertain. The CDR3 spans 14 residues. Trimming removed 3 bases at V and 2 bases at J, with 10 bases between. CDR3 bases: TGTGCCAGCAGTTTGTTTTTAGGTCAAGAGACCCAGTACTTC. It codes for CASSLFLGQETQYF.

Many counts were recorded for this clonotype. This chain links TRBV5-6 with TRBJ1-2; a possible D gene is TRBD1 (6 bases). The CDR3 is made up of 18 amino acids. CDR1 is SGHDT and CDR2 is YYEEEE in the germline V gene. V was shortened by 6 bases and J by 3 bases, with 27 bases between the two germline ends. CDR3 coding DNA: TGTGCCAGCACCAACCCCAGGGGCCGCCGCCCCGAGTACTATGGCTACACCTTC. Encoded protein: CASTNPRGRRPEYYGYTF.

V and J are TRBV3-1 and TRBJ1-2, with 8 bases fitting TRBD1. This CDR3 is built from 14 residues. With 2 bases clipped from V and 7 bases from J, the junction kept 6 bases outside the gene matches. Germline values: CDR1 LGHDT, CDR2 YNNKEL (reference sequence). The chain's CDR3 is CASSQKDRDSGYTF. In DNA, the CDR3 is TGTGCCAGCAGCCAAAAGGACAGGGACAGTGGCTACACCTTC. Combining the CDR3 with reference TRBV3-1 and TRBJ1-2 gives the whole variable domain DTAVSQTPKYLVTQMGNDKSIKCEQNLGHDTMYWYKQDSKKFLKIMFSYNNKELIINETVPNRFSPKSPDKAHLNLHINSLELGDSAVYFCASSQKDRDSGYTFGSGTRLTVV.